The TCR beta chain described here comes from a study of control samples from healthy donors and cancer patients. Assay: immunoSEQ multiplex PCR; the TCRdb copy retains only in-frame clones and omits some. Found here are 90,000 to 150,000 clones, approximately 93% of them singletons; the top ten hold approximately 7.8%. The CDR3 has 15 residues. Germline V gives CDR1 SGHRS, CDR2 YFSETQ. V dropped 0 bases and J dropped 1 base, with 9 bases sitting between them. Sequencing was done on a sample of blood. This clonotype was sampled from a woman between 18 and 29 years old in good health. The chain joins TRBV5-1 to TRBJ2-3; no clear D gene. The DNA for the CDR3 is TGCGCCAGCAGCTTGGACGGCTCCCGCACAGATACGCAGTATTTT. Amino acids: CASSLDGSRTDTQYF.